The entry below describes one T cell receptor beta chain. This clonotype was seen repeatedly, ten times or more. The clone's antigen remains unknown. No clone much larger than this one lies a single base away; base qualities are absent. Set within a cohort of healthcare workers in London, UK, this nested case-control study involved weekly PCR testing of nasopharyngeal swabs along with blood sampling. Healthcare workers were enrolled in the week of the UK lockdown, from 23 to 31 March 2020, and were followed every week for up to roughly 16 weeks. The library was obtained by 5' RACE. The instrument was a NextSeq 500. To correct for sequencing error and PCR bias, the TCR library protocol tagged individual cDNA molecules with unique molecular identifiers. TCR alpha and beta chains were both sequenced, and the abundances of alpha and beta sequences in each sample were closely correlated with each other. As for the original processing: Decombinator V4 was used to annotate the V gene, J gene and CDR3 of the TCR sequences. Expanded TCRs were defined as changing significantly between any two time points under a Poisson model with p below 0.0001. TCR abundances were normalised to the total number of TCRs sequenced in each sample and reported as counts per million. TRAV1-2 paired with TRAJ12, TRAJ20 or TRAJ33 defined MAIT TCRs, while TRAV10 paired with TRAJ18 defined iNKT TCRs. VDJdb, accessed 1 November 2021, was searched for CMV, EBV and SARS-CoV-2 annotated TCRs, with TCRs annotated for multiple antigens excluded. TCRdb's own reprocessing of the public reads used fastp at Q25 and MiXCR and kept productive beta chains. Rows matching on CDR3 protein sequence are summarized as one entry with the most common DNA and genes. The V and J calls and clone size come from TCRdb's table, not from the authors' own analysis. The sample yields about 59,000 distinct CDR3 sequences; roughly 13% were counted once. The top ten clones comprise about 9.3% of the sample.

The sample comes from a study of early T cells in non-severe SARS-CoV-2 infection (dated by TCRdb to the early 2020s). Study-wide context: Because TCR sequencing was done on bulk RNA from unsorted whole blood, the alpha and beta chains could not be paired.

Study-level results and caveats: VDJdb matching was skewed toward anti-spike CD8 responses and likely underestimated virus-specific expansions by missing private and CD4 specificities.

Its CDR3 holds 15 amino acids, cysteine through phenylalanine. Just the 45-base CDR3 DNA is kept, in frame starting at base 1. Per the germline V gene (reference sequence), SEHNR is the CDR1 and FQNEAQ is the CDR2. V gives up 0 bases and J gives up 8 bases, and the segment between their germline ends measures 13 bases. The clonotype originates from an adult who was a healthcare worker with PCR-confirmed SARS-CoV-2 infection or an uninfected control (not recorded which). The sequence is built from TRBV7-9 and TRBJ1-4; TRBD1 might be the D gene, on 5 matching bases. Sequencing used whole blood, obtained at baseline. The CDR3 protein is CASSLAGTRKEKLFF. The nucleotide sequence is TGTGCCAGCAGCTTAGCTGGGACTAGAAAAGAAAAACTGTTTTTT.